This TCR beta chain was documented in a study of spatial heterogeneity in lung cancer. Notes on the study in general: It was found that expanded intratumoral alpha and beta TCR counts tracked tumor mutation counts.

Within the sample, this clonotype is medium-sized (0.01 to 0.1%). Its target is unknown. The germline V gene has CDR1 SGHVS and CDR2 FQNEAQ. Trimming took off 0 bases at V and 4 bases at J, with 13 bases between the two ends. The CDR3 is 16 residues long. Described time point: sample taken at primary tumor resection. TCRdb redid the calling of the 5' RACE reads with MiXCR, one entry per CDR3 protein. The data contain approximately 8,000 distinct CDR3 sequences, approximately 8.3% of them singletons. Sequenced material: lung tumor tissue, taken at surgery. The chain recombines TRBV7-8 with TRBJ2-1; D tentatively fits TRBD1 or TRBD2 (5 bases each). The sequence derives from a male donor with early-stage non-small cell lung cancer. The CDR3 DNA sequence: TGTGCCAGCAGCTTAGCGGGCCTGGGACCTTACAATGAGCAGTTCTTC. Its protein is CASSLAGLGPYNEQFF. The whole variable domain, remainder taken from reference TRBV7-8 and TRBJ2-1, is GAGVSQSPRYKVAKRGQDVALRCDPISGHVSLFWYQQALGQGPEFLTYFQNEAQLDKSGLPSDRFFAERPEGSVSTLKIQRTQQEDSAVYLCASSLAGLGPYNEQFFGPGTRLTVL.